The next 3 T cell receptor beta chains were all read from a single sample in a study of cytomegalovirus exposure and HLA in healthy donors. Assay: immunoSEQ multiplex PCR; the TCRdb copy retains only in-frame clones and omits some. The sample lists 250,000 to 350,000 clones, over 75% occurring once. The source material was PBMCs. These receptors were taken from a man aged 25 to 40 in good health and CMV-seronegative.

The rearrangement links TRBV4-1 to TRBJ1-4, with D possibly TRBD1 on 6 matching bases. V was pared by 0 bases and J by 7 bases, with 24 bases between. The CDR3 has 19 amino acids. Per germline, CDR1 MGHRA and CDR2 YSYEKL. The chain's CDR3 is CASSQDGSGTFGGREKLFF. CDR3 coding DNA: TGCGCCAGCAGCCAAGATGGGAGTGGCACGTTCGGGGGGCGTGAAAAACTGTTTTTT.

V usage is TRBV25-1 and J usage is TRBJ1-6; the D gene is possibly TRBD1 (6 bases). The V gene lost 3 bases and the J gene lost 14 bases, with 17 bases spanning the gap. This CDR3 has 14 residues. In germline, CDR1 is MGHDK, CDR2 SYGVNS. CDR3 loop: CASSETGPGVTLHF. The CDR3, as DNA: TGTGCCAGCAGTGAGACAGGCCCTGGGGTCACCCTCCACTTT.

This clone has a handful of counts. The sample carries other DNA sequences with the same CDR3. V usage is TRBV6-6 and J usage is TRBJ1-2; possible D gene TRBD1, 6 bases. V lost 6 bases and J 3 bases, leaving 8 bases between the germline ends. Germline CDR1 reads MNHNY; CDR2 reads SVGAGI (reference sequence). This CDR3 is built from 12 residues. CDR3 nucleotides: TGTGCCAGCAGACAGGGTGACTATGGCTACACCTTC. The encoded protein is CASRQGDYGYTF.